The clone carrying this T cell receptor beta chain was found once. What it binds is not known. The ends were cut back, 5 bases at V and 5 bases at J, with 13 bases in the middle. Germline CDR1 reads SGHTA; CDR2 reads FQGNSA. CDR3 length equals 14 residues. The source of the sample is a study of cytomegalovirus exposure and HLA in healthy donors. Points from the study as a whole: As a later analysis showed, a missense DCLRE1C variant was linked to trimming of TCR beta V- and J-genes.

13 Jbeta primers and 60 Vbeta primers were used for the PCR. Under the authors' procedure: There were some 87 million unique TCR beta chains by a later count, and approximately 10 million of them were shared. The table came from immunoSEQ multiplex PCR; TCRdb's copy has only in-frame clones and leaves some out. That table furnishes V, J and clone size, whereas the DNA furnished D and trimming. In the table there are around 150,000 clones, 65% to 85% of which are singletons. Though probably carrying unrecorded immune exposures, donors were nominally healthy at sampling. This TCR came from a male donor in good health and CMV-seronegative. The source material was PBMCs. This rearrangement joins TRBV7-2 to TRBJ2-1, with TRBD1 as a possible D gene (6 bases). DNA of the CDR3: TGTGCCAGCAGCCTTCGGGGACAAAACAATGAGCAGTTCTTC. It is translated as CASSLRGQNNEQFF.